The clone carrying this T cell receptor (beta chain) was detected a few times. This specimen comes from a study of blood T cell repertoires in COVID-19. Background on the study: The samples span acute and convalescent COVID-19 from the United States, Italy and Spain.

Assay used: immunoSEQ multiplex PCR; TCRdb lists only in-frame clones, some missing. This sample has 210,000 or so clones, with 84% found just once. This TCR was sampled from a man aged 55 to 70 who had recovered from COVID-19. Input material: PBMCs or T cells enriched from blood (not recorded which).

CDR3 in DNA: TGTGCCAGCACTACCCCCGGGAGACTCGAAGCTTTCTTT. As protein: CASTTPGRLEAFF. The rearrangement joins TRBV6-5 to TRBJ1-1; D not certain. Trimming left V 7 bases short and J 8 bases short, with 17 bases between. CDR1 and CDR2 from the germline V gene are MNHEY and SVGAGI. The CDR3 totals 13 residues.